The 24 T cell receptor beta chains below all came from one sample that was sequenced in a study of T-cell memory formation after mild COVID-19. A single record per CDR3 protein comes from TCRdb applying MiXCR to the 5' RACE reads. Of roughly 300,000 distinct CDR3 sequences in the sample, 7% to 10% were seen once. The sample was PBMCs or a T cell subset sorted from them (not recorded which). The receptors originated from a man aged 18 to 35 who had mild COVID-19 (a few samples of this study predate the infection). Cell type and time point are not known.

The chain couples TRBV29-1 to TRBJ2-1; TRBD2 might be the D (6 bases). The V gene's germline CDR1 is SQVTM and CDR2 ANQGSEA. Trimming stripped 4 bases from V and 9 bases from J, with 10 bases between. This CDR3 is built from 11 residues. The CDR3 here is CSVVPGGEQFF. The CDR3 DNA is TGCAGCGTTGTCCCCGGGGGTGAGCAGTTCTTC.

Ten or more counts support this clonotype. The chain couples TRBV20-1 to TRBJ2-2, with 14 positions matching TRBD2. V dropped 3 bases and J dropped 4; count of bases not matched to a gene: 7. Germline CDR1 is DFQATT and CDR2 is SNEGSKA (reference sequence). This CDR3 spans 17 amino acids. CDR3 bases: TGCAGTGCTAGCGCGCCGGGACTAGCGGGGGCCACCGGGGAGCTGTTTTTT. Protein: CSASAPGLAGATGELFF.

The V and J genes are TRBV5-1 and TRBJ2-1; 7 bases align to TRBD2. The CDR3 covers 14 residues. V lost 3 bases, J lost 5 bases, and 5 bases stayed unmatched. Germline V CDR1 and CDR2: SGHRS, YFSETQ. The CDR3 reads CASSSGGSHNEQFF. In DNA form, the CDR3 reads TGCGCCAGCAGCTCCGGGGGGTCCCACAATGAGCAGTTCTTC.

J is TRBJ1-1 and V is TRBV29-1, with D possibly being TRBD1 (6 bases). From germline, CDR1 is SQVTM and CDR2 ANQGSEA. The CDR3 covers 13 residues. V was cut by 4 bases and J by 5 bases, with 14 bases left in between. The CDR3 is CSVGQGSRTEAFF. The CDR3 DNA sequence: TGCAGCGTTGGGCAGGGGAGTAGGACTGAAGCTTTCTTT.

This rearrangement joins TRBV11-2 to TRBJ2-3; D unclear. The CDR3 length is 11 residues. V was shortened by 8 bases and J by 6 bases, with 9 bases between the two germline ends. From germline, CDR1 is SGHAT and CDR2 FQNNGV. As DNA, the CDR3 is TGTGCCAGCGAGCGCTGGGATACGCAGTATTTT. Translated: CASERWDTQYF.

This clonotype was counted many times. This chain links TRBV18 with TRBJ2-3, with 10 positions matching TRBD2. CDR3 length equals 15 residues. The germline CDR1 and CDR2 sequences are KGHSH and LQKENI. The ends lost 4 bases at V and 7 bases at J; junction bases unmatched: 8. CDR3 in amino acids: CASSLASGGLNTQYF. CDR3 nucleotide sequence: TGTGCCAGCTCACTCGCTAGCGGGGGCTTGAATACGCAGTATTTT.

Ten or more counts support this clonotype. The chain joins TRBV2 to TRBJ2-7, with TRBD2 matching over 9 bases. The trim removed 3 bases at V and 3 bases at J, leaving 3 bases unmatched. CDR3 length: 14 residues. Germline lookup yields CDR1 SNHLY and CDR2 FYNNEI. The CDR3 reads CASSEAAGGYEQYV. The CDR3 nucleotides read TGTGCCAGCAGTGAGGCAGCGGGGGGCTACGAGCAGTACGTC.

This sequence joins TRBV20-1 and TRBJ1-1, with no clear D. Germline V gene data show CDR1 as DFQATT and CDR2 as SNEGSKA (reference sequence). The CDR3 is 12 amino acids. V was trimmed by 3 bases and J by 0 bases, leaving 5 bases between them. CDR3 loop: CSASAVNTEAFF. DNA for the CDR3: TGCAGTGCTAGCGCCGTGAACACTGAAGCTTTCTTT.

The J gene is TRBJ1-5, the V gene TRBV12-3 or TRBV12-4; the D is unclear. The CDR3 covers 15 residues. V lost 3 bases and J 5 bases, leaving 14 bases between the germline ends. CDR3 region: CASSFRAQYDQPQHF. The CDR3 DNA reads as TGTGCCAGCAGTTTTAGGGCACAATACGATCAGCCCCAGCATTTT.

In this sample, this clonotype turned up many times. The CDR3 is CASSVGEGGKNIQYF. The CDR3 region has the DNA TGTGCCAGCAGTGTAGGAGAGGGAGGCAAAAACATTCAGTACTTC. V is TRBV7-9 and J is TRBJ2-4; tentative D call: TRBD2 (6 bases). Trimming took 6 bases from V and 3 from J, leaving 15 bases between them. The CDR3 runs to 15 residues. CDR1 and CDR2 from the germline V gene are SEHNR and FQNEAQ (reference sequence).

The rearrangement joins TRBV10-3 to TRBJ2-1; D may match TRBD1 or TRBD2 (5 bases each). CDR3 size: 17 residues. Trimming shortened V by 6 bases and J by 5 bases, and 23 bases separated the two germline ends. Germline CDR1 is ENHRY and CDR2 is SYGVKD. The CDR3 loop is CAIRTYGDPKLNNEQFF. The CDR3 bases are TGTGCCATCAGGACCTACGGGGACCCGAAATTAAACAATGAGCAGTTCTTC.

This clonotype was counted between two and nine times. The chain uses TRBV15 and TRBJ2-1, with TRBD1 matching 7 bases. The V segment lost 1 base and the J segment 5 bases; nucleotides outside the gene matches: 2. CDR3 size: 14 residues. Germline V lookup: CDR1 LNHNV, CDR2 YYDKDF (reference sequence). The CDR3 protein is CATSRVRGNNEQFF. DNA for the CDR3: TGTGCCACCAGCAGAGTCAGGGGGAACAATGAGCAGTTCTTC.

This clonotype was counted a few times. This chain uses TRBV5-1 with TRBJ2-3; 8 positions match TRBD1. The CDR3 sequence is 15 residues long. Trimming removed 8 bases from V and 2 bases from J; junction bases left unmatched: 10. The V gene's germline CDR1 is SGHRS and CDR2 YFSETQ. As DNA, the CDR3 is TGCGCCAGTACGCCCCCGACAGGGGCCACAGATACGCAGTATTTT. Amino acid sequence: CASTPPTGATDTQYF. The full variable domain, completed using reference TRBV5-1 and TRBJ2-3, is KAGVTQTPRYLIKTRGQQVTLSCSPISGHRSVSWYQQTPGQGLQFLFEYFSETQRNKGNFPGRFSGRQFSNSRSEMNVSTLELGDSALYLCASTPPTGATDTQYFGPGTRLTVL.

This clonotype was found a few times. This rearrangement joins TRBV28 to TRBJ2-7; 7 bases are shared with TRBD1. Per the germline V gene, CDR1 is MDHEN and CDR2 is SYDVKM. The CDR3 has 14 residues. The V gene end was trimmed by 5 bases and the J gene end by 3 bases; junction bases not matched to a gene: 7. CDR3 protein: CASSQPGQIYEQYV. CDR3 coding DNA: TGTGCCAGCAGTCAGCCGGGACAGATCTACGAGCAGTACGTC.

This clonotype was picked up a small number of times. CDR3 in amino acids: CAISGIPGNTIYF. The CDR3 nucleotides read TGTGCCATCAGTGGGATTCCTGGAAACACCATATATTTT. The J gene is TRBJ1-3, the V gene TRBV10-3, with no clear D. Germline V gene data show CDR1 as ENHRY and CDR2 as SYGVKD. This CDR3 is built from 13 residues. With 4 bases removed from V and 2 bases from J, the gap between germline ends came to 6 bases.

In this sample, this clonotype turned up a few times. J is TRBJ2-2 and V is TRBV18; the D gene is possibly TRBD1 (6 bases). The germline gives CDR1 KGHSH, CDR2 LQKENI. The CDR3 covers 18 residues. Trimming removed 3 bases at V and 0 bases at J, with 17 bases between. The CDR3 spells CASSPPLQGFANTGELFF. CDR3 DNA sequence: TGTGCCAGCTCACCCCCTCTACAGGGCTTCGCGAACACCGGGGAGCTGTTTTTT.

This clonotype showed up just a few times. V gene TRBV18 combines with J gene TRBJ2-3; D might be TRBD2 (6 bases). The CDR3 runs 12 residues. Germline CDR1 KGHSH, CDR2 LQKENI. Trimming removed 11 bases from V and 7 bases from J, with 16 bases in between. CDR3 loop: CAAGDSSYTQYF. CDR3 DNA sequence: TGTGCCGCCGGGGACTCCAGTTATACGCAGTATTTT. Looking up the rest from reference TRBV18 and TRBJ2-3 gives the full variable domain: NAGVMQNPRHLVRRRGQEARLRCSPMKGHSHVYWYRQLPEEGLKFMVYLQKENIIDESGMPKERFSAEFPKEGPSILRIQQVVRGDSAAYFCAAGDSSYTQYFGPGTRLTVL.

CDR3 sequence: CSASQGDRGEQYF. CDR3 nucleotides: TGCAGTGCTAGTCAGGGGGACAGGGGCGAGCAGTACTTC. The genes are TRBV20-1 and TRBJ2-7, with 10 bases aligning to TRBD1. V shed 3 bases, J shed 6 bases, and the junction held 5 bases outside the gene matches. CDR1 is DFQATT and CDR2 is SNEGSKA in the germline V gene (reference sequence). CDR3 length: 13 residues.

The rearrangement uses TRBV30 and TRBJ1-5; D possibly corresponds to TRBD1 (6 bases). Germline V CDR1 and CDR2: GTSNPN, SVGIG (reference sequence). This CDR3 contains 14 residues. Trimming cost V 1 base and J 3 bases, with 10 bases left between them. CDR3 residues: CAWSAGGSNQPQHF. The DNA of the CDR3 is TGTGCCTGGAGTGCCGGGGGCTCCAATCAGCCCCAGCATTTT. The full variable domain, completed using reference TRBV30 and TRBJ1-5, is SQTIHQWPATLVQPVGSPLSLECTVEGTSNPNLYWYRQAAGRGLQLLFYSVGIGQISSEVPQNLSASRPQDRQFILSSKKLLLSDSGFYLCAWSAGGSNQPQHFGDGTRLSIL.

This clonotype was found a few times. The chain carries TRBV15 and TRBJ1-1, with D possibly TRBD1 on 5 matching bases. The CDR3 runs to 16 residues. The germline V and J ends were trimmed by 3 bases and 4 bases, with 18 bases remaining between them. CDR1 is LNHNV, CDR2 YYDKDF, per germline (reference sequence). The CDR3 reads CATSRTRTAGGTEAFF. In DNA, the CDR3 is TGTGCCACCAGCAGGACTAGGACCGCCGGGGGCACTGAAGCTTTCTTT.

This clonotype was observed a few times. This rearrangement joins TRBV3-1 to TRBJ2-1, with 8 bases that match TRBD2. Germline V lookup: CDR1 LGHDT, CDR2 YNNKEL (reference sequence). The CDR3 spans 13 residues. V dropped 4 bases and J dropped 10; count of bases not matched to a gene: 6. The CDR3 coding sequence is TGTGCCAGCAGCCGGCCGGGACTAGGGGAGCAGTTCTTC. Protein product: CASSRPGLGEQFF.

This clonotype showed up just a few times. The V and J genes are TRBV10-2 and TRBJ2-7; TRBD2 is a possible D gene (6 bases). The CDR3 spans 11 residues. Per the germline V gene, CDR1 is WSHSY and CDR2 is SAAADI. CDR3 in amino acids: CASSDARTILV. CDR3 in DNA: TGCGCCAGCAGTGACGCAAGGACTATTCTTGTC.

In this sample, this clonotype turned up many times. The chain employs TRBV7-2 and TRBJ2-5, with 7 bases fitting TRBD1. In germline, CDR1 is SGHTA, CDR2 FQGNSA. V shed 4 bases and J 5 bases; nucleotides not matched to a gene: 7. The CDR3 consists of 14 residues. The CDR3 sequence is CASSSGQHAETQYF. In DNA form, the CDR3 reads TGTGCCAGCAGCTCGGGACAGCACGCGGAGACCCAGTACTTC.

V and J are TRBV11-2 and TRBJ2-3; D might be TRBD1 (6 bases). Germline V gives CDR1 SGHAT, CDR2 FQNNGV. The V end lost 5 bases, the J end lost 3 bases, and 24 bases lay between the germline ends. The CDR3 consists of 18 residues. The CDR3, as DNA: TGTGCCAGCAGCCTTTACCGACGCAGGGGCCCGGGTACAGATACGCAGTATTTT. The encoded protein is CASSLYRRRGPGTDTQYF.